The 5 T cell receptor beta chains listed next were all sequenced from one sample in a study of CXCR3-negative and CXCR3-positive naive CD8 T cells. UMI-tagged TRB cDNA libraries were built via 5' RACE. No DNA is given; TCRdb re-called the 5' RACE reads and lists each CDR3 protein once. This sample contains a few thousand distinct CDR3 sequences. Material for sequencing was naive CXCR3- CD8+ T cells from blood. The sample's subset: CD45RO-CCR7+CD27+CD95- naive CD8+ T cells lacking CXCR3 (TNR3-). These TCRs come from a human donor in good health. Some clones in this sample may be carry-over from other donors' samples.

The chain recombines TRBV15 with TRBJ2-7; TCRdb returns TRBD1, unconfirmable since there is no DNA. Looked up from germline, CDR1 is LNHNV and CDR2 is YYDKDF (reference sequence). The CDR3 runs to 14 residues. CDR3 region: CATSPRGTTYEQYF.

This chain connects TRBV29-1 to TRBJ2-7; TCRdb reports TRBD1, a call that lacks DNA to check it against. This CDR3 has 13 amino acids. CDR1 and CDR2 (germline): SQVTM, ANQGSEA. The CDR3: CSVGDSNSYEQYF.

This chain links TRBV2 with TRBJ2-7; TCRdb returns TRBD1, unconfirmable since there is no DNA. The CDR3 length is 12 residues. Per germline, CDR1 SNHLY and CDR2 FYNNEI. The CDR3 loop is CASARTGDEQYF.

This clonotype is classed as medium-sized by frequency. The CDR3 reads CASRRLGNSYNEQFF. This sequence joins TRBV11-2 and TRBJ2-1. The germline V gene has CDR1 SGHAT and CDR2 FQNNGV. The length of the CDR3 is 15 residues.

This clonotype counts as medium-sized by frequency. The V and J genes are TRBV2 and TRBJ2-2; the D gene TCRdb calls, TRBD1, cannot be checked with no DNA. There are 18 residues in the CDR3. The germline V gene has CDR1 SNHLY and CDR2 FYNNEI. The CDR3 sequence: CASSDRVLYNANTGELFF.